Shown below are 22 T cell receptor beta chains from a single sample sequenced in a study of cytomegalovirus exposure and HLA in healthy donors. Libraries were prepared by immunoSEQ multiplex PCR; TCRdb keeps only in-frame clonotypes and omits some of them. The sample yields approximately 73,000 clones, 95% seen once. Sequencing was carried out using PBMCs. The origin of the receptors is a man aged 18 to 30 in good health and CMV-seronegative.

The V gene is TRBV2, the J gene TRBJ2-7, with a possible D match to TRBD2 (6 bases). The germline V and J ends were trimmed by 5 bases and 4 bases, with 18 bases remaining between them. The germline V gene encodes CDR1 SNHLY and CDR2 FYNNEI. The CDR3 consists of 15 residues. The CDR3 coding sequence is TGTGCCAGCAGTAAAGAGTGGGGAGGTCTTTACGAGCAGTACTTC. It yields the protein CASSKEWGGLYEQYF.

The V gene is TRBV7-9, the J gene TRBJ2-1; 11 nucleotides line up with TRBD2. V dropped 2 bases and J dropped 9; count of bases not matched to a gene: 9. The CDR3 length is 16 residues. CDR1 SEHNR and CDR2 FQNEAQ come from the germline V gene (reference sequence). The CDR3 DNA reads as TGTGCCAGCAGCTTATCGGTAGCGGGGGGGCCGGGTGAGCAGTTCTTC. As protein: CASSLSVAGGPGEQFF.

The chain combines TRBV2 with TRBJ2-3, with no clear D. CDR1 and CDR2 from the germline V gene are SNHLY and FYNNEI. V lost 8 bases and J lost 3, with 15 bases in between. The CDR3 consists of 14 residues. CDR3 amino acids: CASDLRSWTDTQYF. As DNA, the CDR3 is TGTGCCAGCGATCTACGGTCATGGACAGATACGCAGTATTTT.

The chain joins TRBV30 to TRBJ1-2, with D perhaps matching TRBD1 (6 bases). The V and J ends lost 0 bases and 3 bases respectively, with 17 bases between them. The CDR3 has 16 amino acids. Germline lookup yields CDR1 GTSNPN and CDR2 SVGIG (reference sequence). The CDR3 DNA reads TGTGCCTGGAGTGTAGATTATCAGGGGCCTCACTATGGCTACACCTTC. It is translated as CAWSVDYQGPHYGYTF.

This clone has more than one count but fewer than ten. The gene calls are TRBV7-3 and TRBJ2-2; D is perhaps TRBD1 (5 bases). V was cut by 5 bases and J by 6 bases, with 16 bases left in between. Germline V gene lookup returns CDR1 SGHTA and CDR2 FQGTGA. This CDR3 contains 15 residues. The CDR3 bases are TGTGCCAGCAGCCAAGACCCGACAGTCTCCGGGGAGCTGTTTTTT. Protein product: CASSQDPTVSGELFF.

V usage is TRBV30 and J usage is TRBJ1-2; 7 bases are a match to TRBD1. The length of the CDR3 is 14 residues. Trimming at V came to 3 bases and at J to 3 bases, leaving 7 bases not matched to a gene. Per germline, CDR1 GTSNPN and CDR2 SVGIG (reference sequence). CDR3 DNA: TGTGCCTGGAGCAGAGGGCAGGGGGACTATGGCTACACCTTC. Translating it yields CAWSRGQGDYGYTF.

The J gene is TRBJ2-7, the V gene TRBV4-1; 10 bases map to TRBD2. V lost 4 bases and J lost 1; bases outside the gene matches: 4. CDR1 and CDR2 (germline): MGHRA, YSYEKL. The CDR3 sequence is 15 residues long. The CDR3 is CASSLSSGGSYEQYF. CDR3 in DNA: TGCGCCAGCAGCCTTTCTAGCGGGGGATCCTACGAGCAGTACTTC.

The chain combines TRBV6-4 with TRBJ2-1, with 9 nucleotides matching TRBD2. The ends lost 6 bases at V and 7 bases at J; junction bases unmatched: 7. The V gene's germline CDR1 is MRHNA and CDR2 SNTAGT. The CDR3 length is 14 residues. The CDR3 sequence is CASRASGDLNEQFF. In DNA, the CDR3 is TGTGCCAGCAGAGCTAGCGGGGACCTGAATGAGCAGTTCTTC.

V and J are TRBV4-1 and TRBJ2-3; D is perhaps TRBD2 (7 bases). Trimming took 1 base from V and 2 from J, leaving 10 bases between them. In germline, CDR1 is MGHRA, CDR2 YSYEKL. The CDR3 totals 15 residues. CDR3 DNA sequence: TGCGCCAGCAGCCAAGGTCGGGGGGCCACAGATACGCAGTATTTT. Amino acid sequence: CASSQGRGATDTQYF.

The chain has TRBV14 and TRBJ1-2; possibly TRBD1 for D (6 bases). Trimming shortened V by 6 bases and J by 4 bases, and 12 bases separated the two germline ends. The CDR3 covers 13 residues. CDR1 is SGHDN, CDR2 FVKESK, per germline. CDR3 amino acids: CASSLQGLYGYTF. In nucleotides, the CDR3 is TGTGCCAGCAGTCTTCAGGGGCTCTATGGCTACACCTTC.

The DNA of the CDR3 is TGTGCCAGCAGCTTAGCTCCAGCGGGGGCCACTGAAGCTTTCTTT. It specifies CASSLAPAGATEAFF. The chain is built from TRBV7-6 and TRBJ1-1; a weak D match, TRBD1 (6 bases). Germline CDR1 is SGHVS and CDR2 is FNYEAQ. Trimming stripped 0 bases from V and 4 bases from J, with 12 bases between. The CDR3 consists of 15 residues.

The V and J genes are TRBV6-1 and TRBJ1-1, with D perhaps matching TRBD1 (5 bases). The germline V and J ends were trimmed by 10 bases and 2 bases, with 14 bases remaining between them. This CDR3 has 13 residues. Germline loops: CDR1 MNHNS, CDR2 SASEGT. This chain's CDR3 is CATGALSNTEAFF. The CDR3 DNA sequence: TGTGCCACTGGGGCTCTCTCTAACACTGAAGCTTTCTTT.

This chain uses TRBV30 with TRBJ1-1; TRBD1 might be the D (5 bases). Deletions cut 0 bases from V and 0 bases from J, with 17 bases between. The CDR3 extends over 17 amino acids. Germline V CDR1 and CDR2: GTSNPN, SVGIG (reference sequence). The CDR3 spells CAWSVGVLVPMNTEAFF. The CDR3, as DNA: TGTGCCTGGAGTGTAGGGGTTTTGGTACCCATGAACACTGAAGCTTTCTTT.

CDR3 in DNA: TGTGCCAGCAGCTACCAGACAGGGGGCTCCTACGAGCAGTACTTC. This codes for CASSYQTGGSYEQYF. The chain recombines TRBV7-6 with TRBJ2-7, with 9 positions matching TRBD1. In germline, CDR1 is SGHVS, CDR2 FNYEAQ. This CDR3 spans 15 amino acids. Trimming removed 4 bases from V and 0 bases from J; junction bases left unmatched: 4.

This chain links TRBV27 with TRBJ2-5; 8 bases are shared with TRBD2. CDR1 is MNHEY, CDR2 SMNVEV, per germline (reference sequence). V lost 3 bases, J lost 6 bases, and 15 bases stayed unmatched. The CDR3 runs to 17 residues. Written as DNA, the CDR3 is TGTGCCAGCAGTTTTCTATCCGGGGGGGCCGCAATAAAGACCCAGTACTTC. It encodes CASSFLSGGAAIKTQYF.

The V gene is TRBV19, the J gene TRBJ2-7; D is ambiguous. Trimming left V 5 bases short and J 0 bases short, with 11 bases between. Germline-derived CDR1 and CDR2 are LNHDA and SQIVND (reference sequence). The CDR3 contains 14 residues. CDR3 nucleotides: TGTGCCAGTAGTCTAAGCTGGAGCTCCTACGAGCAGTACTTC. Its protein product is CASSLSWSSYEQYF. The full variable domain, completed using reference TRBV19 and TRBJ2-7, is DGGITQSPKYLFRKEGQNVTLSCEQNLNHDAMYWYRQDPGQGLRLIYYSQIVNDFQKGDIAEGYSVSREKKESFPLTVTSAQKNPTAFYLCASSLSWSSYEQYFGPGTRLTVT.

The chain recombines TRBV4-1 with TRBJ2-7; 11 bases are shared with TRBD2. Germline V gene sequence: CDR1 MGHRA, CDR2 YSYEKL. Germline trimming cut 3 bases from V and 2 bases from J; bases unmatched to any gene: 3. This CDR3 has 15 residues. This CDR3 is CASSHPSGGPYEQYF. For the CDR3, the DNA is TGCGCCAGCAGCCATCCTAGCGGGGGGCCCTACGAGCAGTACTTC.

This clone was recorded once. V and J are TRBV23-1 and TRBJ2-7; D is unclear. TRBV23-1 is filed as an ORF, its function uncertain. V lost 0 bases to trimming and J lost 2 bases, with 11 bases between them. The CDR3 is 15 amino acids. The CDR3 spells CASSQSGQRPYEQYF. In DNA form, the CDR3 reads TGCGCCAGCAGTCAATCTGGGCAGAGACCCTACGAGCAGTACTTC.

The CDR3 reads CAIHRDRGYGYTF. The CDR3 DNA reads TGTGCCATCCACAGGGATCGTGGCTATGGCTACACCTTC. V usage is TRBV5-4 and J usage is TRBJ1-2, with D maybe TRBD1 (6 bases). The CDR3 length is 13 residues. Germline lookup yields CDR1 SGHNT and CDR2 YYREEE (reference sequence). The V and J ends lost 9 bases and 4 bases respectively, with 16 bases between them.

This rearrangement joins TRBV6-5 to TRBJ2-1, with 7 bases matching TRBD1. CDR3 length equals 15 residues. The germline V gene has CDR1 MNHEY and CDR2 SVGAGI. With V trimmed by 6 bases and J by 4 bases, 9 bases remained unmatched. CDR3 in DNA: TGTGCCAGCAGGATATCCGGGACAGTATACAATGAGCAGTTCTTC. It specifies CASRISGTVYNEQFF.

The chain combines TRBV11-2 with TRBJ2-7; possible D gene TRBD1, 6 bases. The V gene lost 4 bases and the J gene lost 3 bases, with 10 bases spanning the gap. The CDR3 is 13 amino acids. CDR1 is SGHAT, CDR2 FQNNGV, per germline. The CDR3: CASSSPQGYEQYF. The DNA for the CDR3 is TGTGCCAGCAGCTCACCACAGGGCTACGAGCAGTACTTC. The full variable domain, its missing parts supplied by reference TRBV11-2 and TRBJ2-7, is EAGVAQSPRYKIIEKRQSVAFWCNPISGHATLYWYQQILGQGPKLLIQFQNNGVVDDSQLPKDRFSAERLKGVDSTLKIQPAKLEDSAVYLCASSSPQGYEQYFGPGTRLTVT.

This chain links TRBV11-2 with TRBJ2-4; 7 bases are shared with TRBD1. There are 12 residues in the CDR3. Per germline, CDR1 SGHAT and CDR2 FQNNGV. The trim removed 5 bases at V and 14 bases at J, leaving 9 bases unmatched. CDR3 bases: TGTGCCAGCAGCGGGCCCGGGACAGTTAAGTACTTC. This sequence encodes CASSGPGTVKYF.